This is a list of T cell receptor beta chains from one sample in a study of blood T cell repertoires in COVID-19. Measured with immunoSEQ multiplex PCR; TCRdb has only the in-frame clones, and not every one. Altogether approximately 200,000 clones are present, around 84% being singletons, with the ten largest covering roughly 2.8%. The specimen was peripheral blood. Source of these receptors: a man aged 50 to 59 who had recovered from COVID-19. Both conserved end residues are part of each CDR3. The D gene is left open where the match is weak. Size tells how often a clone was seen (once, few, many) or the class of an expanded clone, and some rows leave it out.

>TRBJ1-1|.|TRBV19|TRBD1
CASSKRQGAAEAFF
TGTGCCAGTAGCAAGAGACAGGGGGCGGCTGAAGCTTTCTTT
>TRBJ2-7|.|TRBV9|.
CASSVGGATSYEQYF
TGTGCCAGCAGCGTAGGGGGCGCGACCTCCTACGAGCAGTACTTC
>TRBJ2-7|.|TRBV4-2|TRBD2
CASSQVGTSVYEQYF
TGTGCCAGCAGCCAAGTGGGGACTAGCGTCTACGAGCAGTACTTC
>TRBJ2-5|.|TRBV6-5|.
CASSYRGLETQYF
TGTGCCAGCAGTTACAGGGGGTTGGAGACCCAGTACTTC
>TRBJ2-5|once|TRBV5-8|TRBD1
CASSTGTAQETQYF
TGTGCCAGCAGCACCGGGACAGCACAAGAGACCCAGTACTTC
>TRBJ1-2|.|TRBV28|TRBD1
CASSSDRGDYGYTF
TGTGCCAGCAGTTCAGACAGGGGAGACTATGGCTACACCTTC
>TRBJ2-1|.|TRBV27|.
CASSLYVAASYNEQFF
TGTGCCAGCAGTTTATATGTAGCGGCCTCCTACAATGAGCAGTTCTTC
>TRBJ2-1|.|TRBV10-1|.
CASSESDISPHNEQFF
TGCGCCAGCAGTGAGTCGGACATTTCGCCTCACAATGAGCAGTTCTTC
>TRBJ1-1|.|TRBV6-5|.
CASRPKTRNTEAFF
TGTGCCAGCAGACCGAAAACACGGAACACTGAAGCTTTCTTT
>TRBJ2-7|.|TRBV30|.
CAWVDNYEQYF
TGTGCCTGGGTGGACAACTACGAGCAGTACTTC
>TRBJ2-7|.|TRBV20-1|TRBD1
CSARTGDF
TGCAGTGCTAGAACAGGGGACTTC
>TRBJ2-2|.|TRBV29-1|.
CSVQALGTGELFF
TGCAGCGTACAGGCGCTGGGGACCGGGGAGCTGTTTTTT
>TRBJ2-7|.|TRBV28|.
CASSFYQGTYEQYF
TGTGCCAGCAGTTTTTACCAGGGTACCTACGAGCAGTACTTC
>TRBJ2-7|once|TRBV6-5|.
CASSVLFEQYF
TGTGCCAGCAGCGTGTTATTCGAGCAGTACTTC
>TRBJ1-3|few|TRBV19|TRBD1
CASTHSPGTAYSGNTIYF
TGTGCCAGTACCCACTCTCCCGGGACAGCGTACTCTGGAAACACCATATATTTT
>TRBJ2-1|.|TRBV18|TRBD2
CASSPKPGLAGLYPSNEQFF
TGTGCCAGCTCACCAAAACCGGGACTAGCGGGACTCTACCCATCCAATGAGCAGTTCTTC